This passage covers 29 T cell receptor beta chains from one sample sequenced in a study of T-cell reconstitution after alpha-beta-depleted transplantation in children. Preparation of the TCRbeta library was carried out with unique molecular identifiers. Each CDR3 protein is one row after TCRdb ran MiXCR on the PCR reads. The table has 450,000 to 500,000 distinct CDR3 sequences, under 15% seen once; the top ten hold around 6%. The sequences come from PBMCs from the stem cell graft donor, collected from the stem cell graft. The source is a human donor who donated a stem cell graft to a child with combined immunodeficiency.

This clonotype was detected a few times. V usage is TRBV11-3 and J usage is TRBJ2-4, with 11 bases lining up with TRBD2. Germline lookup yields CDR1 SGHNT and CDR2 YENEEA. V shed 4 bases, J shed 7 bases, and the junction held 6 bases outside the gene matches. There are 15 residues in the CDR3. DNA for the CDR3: TGTGCCAGCAGCTACACTAGCGGGAGCGGGAACATTCAGTACTTC. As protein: CASSYTSGSGNIQYF.

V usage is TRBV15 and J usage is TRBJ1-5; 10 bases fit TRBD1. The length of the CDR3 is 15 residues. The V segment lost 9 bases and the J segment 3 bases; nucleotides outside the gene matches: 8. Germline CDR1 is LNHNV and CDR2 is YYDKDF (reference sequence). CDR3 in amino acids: CATKETGGDNQPQHF. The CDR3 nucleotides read TGTGCCACAAAAGAGACAGGGGGCGACAATCAGCCCCAGCATTTT.

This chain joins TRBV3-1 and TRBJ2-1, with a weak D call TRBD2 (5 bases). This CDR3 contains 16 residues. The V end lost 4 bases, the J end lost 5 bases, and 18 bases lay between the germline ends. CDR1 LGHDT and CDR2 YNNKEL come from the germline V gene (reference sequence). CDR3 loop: CASSPQVRGVNNEQFF. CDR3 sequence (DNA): TGTGCCAGCAGCCCACAAGTCCGGGGTGTAAACAATGAGCAGTTCTTC.

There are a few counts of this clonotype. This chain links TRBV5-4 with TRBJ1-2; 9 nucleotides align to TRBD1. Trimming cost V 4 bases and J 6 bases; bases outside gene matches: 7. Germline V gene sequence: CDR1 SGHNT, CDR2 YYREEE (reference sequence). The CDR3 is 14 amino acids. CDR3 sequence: CASSLTQGADGYTF. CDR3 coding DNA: TGTGCCAGCAGCCTTACACAGGGGGCCGATGGCTACACCTTC.

The CDR3 bases are TGTGCCAGCAGCAAAAGAGGCATGTCTGGAAACACCATATATTTT. The encoded protein is CASSKRGMSGNTIYF. The chain carries TRBV7-9 and TRBJ1-3; D remains ambiguous. The CDR3 has 15 residues. CDR1 is SEHNR, CDR2 FQNEAQ, per germline (reference sequence). Between the trimmed V and J ends, which lost 5 bases and 1 base, there was a span of 12 bases.

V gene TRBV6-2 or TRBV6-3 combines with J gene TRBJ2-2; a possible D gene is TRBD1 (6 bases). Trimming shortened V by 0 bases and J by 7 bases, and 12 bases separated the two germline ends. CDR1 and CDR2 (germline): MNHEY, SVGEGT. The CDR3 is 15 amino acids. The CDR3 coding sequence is TGTGCCAGCAGTTACTCACAGGGAAAAGGCGGGGAGCTGTTTTTT. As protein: CASSYSQGKGGELFF.

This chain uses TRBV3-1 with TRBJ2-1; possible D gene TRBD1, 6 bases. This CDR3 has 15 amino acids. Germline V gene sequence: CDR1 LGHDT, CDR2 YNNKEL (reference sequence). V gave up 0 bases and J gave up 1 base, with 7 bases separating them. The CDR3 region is CASSQEDSSYNEQFF. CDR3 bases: TGTGCCAGCAGCCAAGAGGACAGTTCCTACAATGAGCAGTTCTTC.

The CDR3 bases are TGTGCCAGCGCGGTCGCGGGCACAGATACGCAGTATTTT. Translation: CASAVAGTDTQYF. The chain has TRBV12-3 or TRBV12-4 and TRBJ2-3; D uncertain. V gave up 8 bases and J gave up 1 base, with 10 bases separating them. The CDR3 totals 13 residues.

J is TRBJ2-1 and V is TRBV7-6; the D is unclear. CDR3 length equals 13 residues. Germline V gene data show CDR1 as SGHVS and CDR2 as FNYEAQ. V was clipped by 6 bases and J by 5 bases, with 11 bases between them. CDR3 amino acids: CASRGEDHNEQFF. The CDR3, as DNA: TGTGCCAGCAGGGGCGAGGACCACAATGAGCAGTTCTTC.

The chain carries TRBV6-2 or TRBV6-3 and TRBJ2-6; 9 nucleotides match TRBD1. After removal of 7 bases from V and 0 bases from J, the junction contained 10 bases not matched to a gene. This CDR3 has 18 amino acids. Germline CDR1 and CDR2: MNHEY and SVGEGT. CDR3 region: CASKRSGTGTSGANVLTF. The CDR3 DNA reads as TGTGCCAGCAAACGTTCCGGGACAGGGACCTCTGGGGCCAACGTCCTGACTTTC.

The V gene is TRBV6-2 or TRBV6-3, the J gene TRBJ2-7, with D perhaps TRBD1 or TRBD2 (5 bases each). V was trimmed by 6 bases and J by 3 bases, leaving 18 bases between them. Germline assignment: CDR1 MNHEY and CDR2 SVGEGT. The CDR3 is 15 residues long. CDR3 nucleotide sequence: TGTGCCAGCAGCCTAACGGGACCGGGTCTCTACGAGCAGTACTTC. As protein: CASSLTGPGLYEQYF.

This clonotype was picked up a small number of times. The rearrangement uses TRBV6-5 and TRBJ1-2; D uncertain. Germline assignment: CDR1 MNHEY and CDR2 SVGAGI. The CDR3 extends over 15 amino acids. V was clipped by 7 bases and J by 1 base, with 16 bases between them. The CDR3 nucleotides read TGTGCCAGCATTCCCTCTGCGGAGCGTAACTATGGCTACACCTTC. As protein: CASIPSAERNYGYTF.

DNA for the CDR3: TGTGCCAGTAGGGAGGAGCTTGTGAGCTATGGCTACACCTTC. Protein: CASREELVSYGYTF. The V call is TRBV7-9, the J call TRBJ1-2; D gene unclear. V dropped 9 bases and J dropped 4 bases, with 18 bases sitting between them. This CDR3 contains 14 residues. The germline V gene has CDR1 SEHNR and CDR2 FQNEAQ (reference sequence).

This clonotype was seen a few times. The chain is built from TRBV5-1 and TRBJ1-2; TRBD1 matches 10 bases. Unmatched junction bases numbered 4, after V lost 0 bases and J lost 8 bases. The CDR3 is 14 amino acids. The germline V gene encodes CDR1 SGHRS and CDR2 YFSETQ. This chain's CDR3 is CASSLGQGAEGYTF. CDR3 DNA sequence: TGCGCCAGCAGCTTGGGACAGGGGGCGGAAGGCTACACCTTC.

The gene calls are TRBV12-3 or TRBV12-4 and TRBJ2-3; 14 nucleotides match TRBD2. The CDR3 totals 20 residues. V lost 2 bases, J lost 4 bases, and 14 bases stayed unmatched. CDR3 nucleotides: TGTGCCAGCAGTTTACCGGGACTAGCGGGGGAGGGCGAGGGAGCAGATACGCAGTATTTT. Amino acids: CASSLPGLAGEGEGADTQYF.

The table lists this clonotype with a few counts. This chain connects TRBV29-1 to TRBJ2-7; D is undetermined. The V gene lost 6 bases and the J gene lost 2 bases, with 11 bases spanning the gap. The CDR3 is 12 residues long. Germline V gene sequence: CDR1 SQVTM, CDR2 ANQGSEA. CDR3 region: CSVQKLAYEQYF. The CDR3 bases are TGCAGCGTCCAGAAATTGGCCTACGAGCAGTACTTC.

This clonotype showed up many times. This chain's CDR3 is CASSLGLAGQEQYF. The CDR3 nucleotides read TGTGCCAGCAGTTTAGGACTAGCGGGACAAGAGCAGTACTTC. The chain is built from TRBV12-3 or TRBV12-4 and TRBJ2-7; TRBD2 agrees at 11 bases. The CDR3 is 14 amino acids. The V gene end was trimmed by 1 base and the J gene end by 7 bases; junction bases not matched to a gene: 3.

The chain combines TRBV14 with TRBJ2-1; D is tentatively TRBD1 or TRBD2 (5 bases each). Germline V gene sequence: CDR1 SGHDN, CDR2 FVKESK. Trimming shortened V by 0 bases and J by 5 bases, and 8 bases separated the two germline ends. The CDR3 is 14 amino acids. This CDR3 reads CASSQELGDNEQFF. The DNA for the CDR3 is TGTGCCAGCAGCCAAGAGTTGGGGGACAATGAGCAGTTCTTC.

The CDR3 region has the DNA TGTGCCAGCAGCTCTGAAGGCAATGAGCAGTTCTTC. Translated: CASSSEGNEQFF. The J gene is TRBJ2-1, the V gene TRBV7-9; the D is unclear. The germline V gene has CDR1 SEHNR and CDR2 FQNEAQ (reference sequence). V shed 4 bases and J shed 6 bases, with 7 bases lying between them. The CDR3 is 12 residues long.

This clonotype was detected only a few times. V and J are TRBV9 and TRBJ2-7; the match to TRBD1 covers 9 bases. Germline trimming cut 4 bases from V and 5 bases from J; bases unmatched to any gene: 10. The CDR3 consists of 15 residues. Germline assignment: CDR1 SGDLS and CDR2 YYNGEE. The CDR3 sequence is CASSLGGDRVHEQYF. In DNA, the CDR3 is TGTGCCAGCAGCTTGGGAGGGGACAGGGTCCACGAGCAGTACTTC.

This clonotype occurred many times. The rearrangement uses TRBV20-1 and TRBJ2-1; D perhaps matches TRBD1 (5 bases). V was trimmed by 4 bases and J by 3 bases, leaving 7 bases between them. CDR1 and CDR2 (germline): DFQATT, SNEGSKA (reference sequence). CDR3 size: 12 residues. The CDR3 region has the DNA TGCAGTGCTACCACAGGCTACAATGAGCAGTTCTTC. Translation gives CSATTGYNEQFF.

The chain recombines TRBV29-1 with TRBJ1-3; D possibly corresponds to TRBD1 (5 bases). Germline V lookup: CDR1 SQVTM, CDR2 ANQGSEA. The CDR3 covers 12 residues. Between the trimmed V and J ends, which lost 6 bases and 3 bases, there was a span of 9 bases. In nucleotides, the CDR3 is TGCAGCGTGGATCAGGGTGGAAACACCATATATTTT. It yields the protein CSVDQGGNTIYF.

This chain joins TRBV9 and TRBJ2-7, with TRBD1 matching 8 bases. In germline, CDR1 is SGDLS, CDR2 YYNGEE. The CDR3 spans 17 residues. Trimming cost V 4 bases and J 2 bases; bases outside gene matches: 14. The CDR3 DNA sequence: TGTGCCAGCAGCCCCGGGGGAGCTGGGACAGGTACCTACGAGCAGTACTTC. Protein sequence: CASSPGGAGTGTYEQYF.

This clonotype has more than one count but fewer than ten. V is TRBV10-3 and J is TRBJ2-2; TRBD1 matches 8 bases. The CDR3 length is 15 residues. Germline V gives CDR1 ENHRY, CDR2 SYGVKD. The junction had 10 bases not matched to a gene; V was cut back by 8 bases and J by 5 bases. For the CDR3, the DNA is TGTGCCATCTCAACCCAGGGGGCCGGGACCGGGGAGCTGTTTTTT. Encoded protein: CAISTQGAGTGELFF.

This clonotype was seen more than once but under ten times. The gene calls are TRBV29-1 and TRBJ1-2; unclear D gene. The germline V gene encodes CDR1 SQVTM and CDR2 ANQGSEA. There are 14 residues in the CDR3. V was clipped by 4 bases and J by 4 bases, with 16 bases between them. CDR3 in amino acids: CSVAEETGFYGYTF. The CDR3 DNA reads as TGCAGCGTTGCGGAGGAGACGGGGTTCTATGGCTACACCTTC.

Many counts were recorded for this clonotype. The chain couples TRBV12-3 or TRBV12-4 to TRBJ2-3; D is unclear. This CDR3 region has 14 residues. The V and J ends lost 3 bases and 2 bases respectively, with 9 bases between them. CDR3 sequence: CASSFDGPTDTQYF. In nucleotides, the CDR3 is TGTGCCAGCAGTTTTGACGGGCCCACAGATACGCAGTATTTT.

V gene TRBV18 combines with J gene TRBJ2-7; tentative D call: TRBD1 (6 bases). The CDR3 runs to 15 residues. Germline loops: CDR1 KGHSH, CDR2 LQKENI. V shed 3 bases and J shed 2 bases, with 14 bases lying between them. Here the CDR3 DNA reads TGTGCCAGCTCACCCAGGCAGGGGCGAGCCTACGAGCAGTACTTC. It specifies CASSPRQGRAYEQYF.

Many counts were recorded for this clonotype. This CDR3 reads CSVGAGQGYEQYF. CDR3 sequence (DNA): TGCAGCGTTGGGGCGGGCCAGGGGTACGAGCAGTACTTC. The gene calls are TRBV29-1 and TRBJ2-7; possible D gene TRBD1, 6 bases. The CDR3 length is 13 residues. Germline V gene lookup returns CDR1 SQVTM and CDR2 ANQGSEA. Trimming took 4 bases from V and 4 from J, leaving 14 bases between them.

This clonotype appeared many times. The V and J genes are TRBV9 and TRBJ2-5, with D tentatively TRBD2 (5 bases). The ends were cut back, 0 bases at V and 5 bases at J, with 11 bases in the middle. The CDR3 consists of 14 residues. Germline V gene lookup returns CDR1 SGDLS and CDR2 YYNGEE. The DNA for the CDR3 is TGTGCCAGCAGCGTAGATCCTAGCTGGGAGACCCAGTACTTC. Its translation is CASSVDPSWETQYF. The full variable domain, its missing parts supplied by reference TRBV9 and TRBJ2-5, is DSGVTQTPKHLITATGQRVTLRCSPRSGDLSVYWYQQSLDQGLQFLIQYYNGEERAKGNILERFSAQQFPDLHSELNLSSLELGDSALYFCASSVDPSWETQYFGPGTRLLVL.